This T cell receptor beta chain was found in a study of T cells in Graves' hyperthyroidism and ophthalmopathy. Study-wide results and caveats: Ophthalmopathy and stable hyperthyroidism were told apart by a 13 V-J model. Most thyroid clonotypes with frequency above 0.001 were detected in blood.

Exclusions: uncontrolled infection, other autoimmune disease, pregnancy, lactation. Diagnostic assessment was based on clinical symptoms, serum thyroxine and TRAb, thyroid ultrasound and orbital computed tomography. RNA transcripts yielded amplified TCR beta CDR3 regions. The HTBI set primed first-round TCR CDR3 RT-PCR. One entry per CDR3 protein, called by TCRdb with MiXCR from the multiplex PCR reads. The sample yields more than 550,000 distinct CDR3 sequences, around a sixth seen once. This CDR3 region has 14 residues. Germline CDR1 is SGHRS and CDR2 is YFSETQ. After removal of 5 bases from V and 3 bases from J, the junction contained 2 bases not matched to a gene. Of note for this clonotype: No antigen is known for it. A much more abundant neighbour one base away suggests this may be a read error. The conserved phenylalanine or tryptophan normally closing the CDR3 is absent here, so this likely arose from a read error.

The chain is built from TRBV5-1 and TRBJ1-4; TRBD1 matches 9 bases. The sequenced sample was blood. This clonotype was obtained from a man aged 50-59 years with Graves' hyperthyroidism. CDR3 DNA sequence: TGCGCCAGCAGGGGACAGGGCGCTAATGAAAAACTGTTTTGT. Its translation: CASRGQGANEKLFC.